This T cell receptor beta chain was sequenced in a study of neurological immune-mediated disorders. Via MiXCR, TCRdb re-called the 5' RACE reads, giving one row per CDR3 protein. Of about 39,000 distinct CDR3 sequences in the sample, around 7.2% are singletons; the top ten hold around 5%. Germline CDR1 reads LGHNA; CDR2 reads YSLEER. V shed 0 bases and J shed 6 bases, with 14 bases lying between them. The CDR3 totals 16 residues. This clonotype showed up many times. Material for sequencing was CD4+ T cells from blood. This clonotype was obtained from a man aged 45 to 65 in good health. V gene TRBV4-3 combines with J gene TRBJ2-2; D gene uncertain. CDR3 nucleotides: TGCGCCAGCAGCCAAGACCCGACCTTGGGCGCCGGGGAGCTGTTTTTT. Amino acid sequence: CASSQDPTLGAGELFF.